A selection of T cell receptor beta chains follows, all from one sample in a study of regulatory T cells in long-lasting Graves disease. MiXCR, run by TCRdb on the multiplex PCR reads, gives a single entry per CDR3 protein. The data show 300,000 to 400,000 distinct CDR3 sequences, about a sixth seen once. Sequenced material: peripheral blood mononuclear cells (PBMCs), taken at new diagnosis, from a patient treated with antithyroid drugs. These receptors were obtained from a female donor with Graves disease. CDR3s include the opening cysteine and the closing phenylalanine or tryptophan. The D gene is left open where the match is weak. Clone sizes are given selectively: once, few, many, or a class where the clone is expanded.

cdr3_aa	cdr3_nt	v_call	j_call	clone_size	d_call	cdr3_length
CASSEGGYRQYF	TGTGCCAGCAGTGAAGGCGGTTACCGGCAGTACTTC	TRBV6-1	TRBJ2-7	many	-	12
CASSQDQSGRWYNEQFF	TGCGCCAGCAGCCAAGACCAGAGCGGGAGATGGTACAATGAGCAGTTCTTC	TRBV4-1	TRBJ2-1	-	TRBD2	17
CASSESVGTAYNYGYTF	TGTGCCAGCAGCGAGAGTGTGGGGACCGCCTATAACTATGGCTACACCTTC	TRBV28	TRBJ1-2	many	-	17
CASSLGQDQPQHF	TGTGCCAGCAGCTTAGGACAGGATCAGCCCCAGCATTTT	TRBV6-1	TRBJ1-5	few	TRBD1	13
CASSQVIGTPGEKLFF	TGTGCCAGCAGCCAAGTCATTGGGACTCCCGGAGAAAAACTGTTTTTT	TRBV3-1	TRBJ1-4	few	-	16
CASGPGQVSNQPQHF	TGTGCTAGTGGTCCCGGACAGGTTAGCAATCAGCCCCAGCATTTT	TRBV12-5	TRBJ1-5	-	TRBD1	15
CASSIIGQSYEQYF	TGTGCCAGTAGTATCATCGGTCAATCCTACGAGCAGTACTTC	TRBV19	TRBJ2-7	-	-	14
CASSYWREPTDTQYF	TGTGCCAGCAGTTATTGGCGGGAACCCACAGATACGCAGTATTTT	TRBV6-5	TRBJ2-3	many	-	15
CASSPILNTEAFF	TGTGCCAGCTCACCGATACTGAACACTGAAGCTTTCTTT	TRBV18	TRBJ1-1	many	-	13
CASSPIGKTYEQYF	TGTGCCAGTAGCCCTATAGGGAAAACCTACGAGCAGTACTTC	TRBV19	TRBJ2-7	few	-	14
CASRGTDNSPLHF	TGCGCCAGCAGGGGGACAGATAATTCACCCCTCCACTTT	TRBV5-1	TRBJ1-6	many	TRBD1	13
CAWMGGYEQYF	TGTGCCTGGATGGGGGGCTACGAGCAGTACTTC	TRBV30	TRBJ2-7	few	-	11
CASSIDPAGEHNEQFF	TGTGCCAGTAGTATAGATCCAGCGGGAGAGCACAATGAGCAGTTCTTC	TRBV19	TRBJ2-1	many	TRBD2	16
CASRKGPEGDTQYF	TGCGCCAGCAGAAAGGGGCCAGAGGGAGATACGCAGTATTTT	TRBV4-1	TRBJ2-3	many	-	14
CSARDGGPETQYF	TGCAGTGCTAGAGATGGGGGACCGGAGACCCAGTACTTC	TRBV20-1	TRBJ2-5	many	-	13
CASSQEGGAGYTF	TGTGCCAGCAGCCAAGAAGGGGGCGCTGGCTACACCTTC	TRBV3-1	TRBJ1-2	-	TRBD1	13
CASHRGPYEQYF	TGTGCCAGTCACAGGGGCCCCTACGAGCAGTACTTC	TRBV28	TRBJ2-7	-	TRBD1	12
CASSLIGGPQETQYF	TGTGCCAGCAGCTTAATCGGAGGACCTCAAGAGACCCAGTACTTC	TRBV7-3	TRBJ2-5	-	-	15
CAWSQGETQYF	TGTGCCTGGAGTCAAGGGGAGACCCAGTACTTC	TRBV30	TRBJ2-5	many	-	11
CASSIRQTLQETQYF	TGTGCCAGCAGTATCCGACAGACACTCCAAGAGACCCAGTACTTC	TRBV27	TRBJ2-5	many	-	15
CASSRFVRANVLTF	TGTGCCAGCAGTAGATTTGTTCGGGCCAACGTCCTGACTTTC	TRBV6-2/TRBV6-3	TRBJ2-6	once	-	14
CASSRGANEKLFF	TGCGCCAGCAGTCGGGGGGCTAATGAAAAACTGTTTTTT	TRBV5-1	TRBJ1-4	many	-	13
CASSLAGLKNYGYTF	TGTGCCAGCAGTTTAGCAGGACTGAAGAACTATGGCTACACCTTC	TRBV28	TRBJ1-2	many	-	15
CAIGGVGYGYTF	TGTGCCATCGGCGGGGTCGGCTATGGCTACACCTTC	TRBV10-3	TRBJ1-2	-	-	12
CASSPASGLTYEQYF	TGCGCCAGCAGCCCCGCTAGCGGACTTACCTACGAGCAGTACTTC	TRBV4-1	TRBJ2-7	few	TRBD2	15
CASSDGYLYNEQFF	TGTGCCAGCAGTGATGGCTACTTGTACAATGAGCAGTTCTTC	TRBV6-1	TRBJ2-1	many	-	14
CATSDPDRGQETQYF	TGTGCCACCAGTGACCCTGACAGGGGTCAAGAGACCCAGTACTTC	TRBV24-1	TRBJ2-5	-	TRBD1	15
CSARDRRLAKNEQFF	TGCAGTGCTAGAGATCGAAGACTAGCTAAAAATGAGCAGTTCTTC	TRBV20-1	TRBJ2-1	many	TRBD2	15
CSARRGRDEQYF	TGCAGTGCTAGAAGGGGCAGGGACGAGCAGTACTTC	TRBV20-1	TRBJ2-7	many	-	12
CASSVRPDLYNEQFF	TGTGCCAGCAGCGTCCGGCCGGACTTGTACAATGAGCAGTTCTTC	TRBV9	TRBJ2-1	many	-	15
CASSRAWDSYEQYF	TGTGCCAGCAGCCGAGCCTGGGACTCCTACGAGCAGTACTTC	TRBV3-1	TRBJ2-7	few	-	14
CSARAGSNYEQYF	TGCAGTGCTAGAGCGGGCAGTAACTACGAGCAGTACTTC	TRBV20-1	TRBJ2-7	-	-	13
CASRPVRVGYTF	TGTGCCAGCAGGCCCGTCAGGGTAGGCTACACCTTC	TRBV2	TRBJ1-2	many	-	12
CASILQGGTEAFF	TGTGCCAGTATTCTACAGGGAGGTACTGAAGCTTTCTTT	TRBV19	TRBJ1-1	many	-	13
CASSVGRDADTQYF	TGTGCCAGCAGCGTGGGAAGGGACGCAGATACGCAGTATTTT	TRBV9	TRBJ2-3	many	-	14
CASSLASGTGSDTQYF	TGTGCCAGCAGCTTAGCGAGCGGGACAGGGTCGGATACGCAGTATTTT	TRBV7-9	TRBJ2-3	few	TRBD1	16
CASSPGPSSREQYF	TGCGCCAGCAGCCCGGGCCCGAGCTCGAGGGAGCAGTACTTC	TRBV4-1	TRBJ2-7	many	-	14
CASSPRTFANTGELFF	TGTGCCAGCAGTCCGCGGACGTTCGCGAACACCGGGGAGCTGTTTTTT	TRBV27	TRBJ2-2	many	-	16
CASSFRTGDGELFF	TGCGCCAGCAGCTTCCGGACAGGGGACGGGGAGCTGTTTTTT	TRBV5-1	TRBJ2-2	-	TRBD1	14
CASSDSGSSYEQYF	TGTGCCAGCAGCGATAGCGGGAGTTCCTACGAGCAGTACTTC	TRBV27	TRBJ2-7	many	TRBD2	14
CASTPTRTSAYNEQFF	TGTGCCAGTACCCCAACCCGAACTAGCGCGTACAATGAGCAGTTCTTC	TRBV19	TRBJ2-1	-	TRBD2	16
CSARDNDEQFF	TGCAGTGCTAGAGATAACGATGAGCAGTTCTTC	TRBV20-1	TRBJ2-1	-	-	11
CASSGLSEQETQYF	TGCGCCAGCAGTGGCCTTAGCGAACAAGAGACCCAGTACTTC	TRBV10-2	TRBJ2-5	-	-	14
CASSSRQTLNTGELFF	TGTGCCAGCAGTTCCCGACAGACCCTGAACACCGGGGAGCTGTTTTTT	TRBV11-1	TRBJ2-2	many	-	16
CASSEVRGTGEQFF	TGTGCCAGCAGCGAGGTTAGGGGGACGGGTGAGCAGTTCTTC	TRBV9	TRBJ2-1	many	-	14